This T cell receptor beta chain was documented in a study of T cell responses to AZD1222 COVID-19 vaccine. Pooling covered second doses at about 4 or about 12 weeks. Trimming removed 2 bases from V and 1 base from J, with 11 bases in between. Germline CDR1 and CDR2: MNHEY and SVGAGI. This CDR3 has 15 residues. Clones were sequenced by immunoSEQ multiplex PCR, and TCRdb holds only the in-frame ones, with some missing. The repertoire holds more than 95,000 clones, almost 95% seen once, with around 1.5% in the top ten. The sequence was collected from an adult who received the AZD1222 COVID-19 vaccine. V and J are TRBV6-5 and TRBJ1-2; maybe TRBD1 (5 bases). This sample comprised peripheral blood, obtained 28 days after the second AZD1222 dose. For the CDR3, the DNA is TGTGCCAGCAGTTACGGGCAGGGATTTAACTATGGCTACACCTTC. It yields the protein CASSYGQGFNYGYTF.